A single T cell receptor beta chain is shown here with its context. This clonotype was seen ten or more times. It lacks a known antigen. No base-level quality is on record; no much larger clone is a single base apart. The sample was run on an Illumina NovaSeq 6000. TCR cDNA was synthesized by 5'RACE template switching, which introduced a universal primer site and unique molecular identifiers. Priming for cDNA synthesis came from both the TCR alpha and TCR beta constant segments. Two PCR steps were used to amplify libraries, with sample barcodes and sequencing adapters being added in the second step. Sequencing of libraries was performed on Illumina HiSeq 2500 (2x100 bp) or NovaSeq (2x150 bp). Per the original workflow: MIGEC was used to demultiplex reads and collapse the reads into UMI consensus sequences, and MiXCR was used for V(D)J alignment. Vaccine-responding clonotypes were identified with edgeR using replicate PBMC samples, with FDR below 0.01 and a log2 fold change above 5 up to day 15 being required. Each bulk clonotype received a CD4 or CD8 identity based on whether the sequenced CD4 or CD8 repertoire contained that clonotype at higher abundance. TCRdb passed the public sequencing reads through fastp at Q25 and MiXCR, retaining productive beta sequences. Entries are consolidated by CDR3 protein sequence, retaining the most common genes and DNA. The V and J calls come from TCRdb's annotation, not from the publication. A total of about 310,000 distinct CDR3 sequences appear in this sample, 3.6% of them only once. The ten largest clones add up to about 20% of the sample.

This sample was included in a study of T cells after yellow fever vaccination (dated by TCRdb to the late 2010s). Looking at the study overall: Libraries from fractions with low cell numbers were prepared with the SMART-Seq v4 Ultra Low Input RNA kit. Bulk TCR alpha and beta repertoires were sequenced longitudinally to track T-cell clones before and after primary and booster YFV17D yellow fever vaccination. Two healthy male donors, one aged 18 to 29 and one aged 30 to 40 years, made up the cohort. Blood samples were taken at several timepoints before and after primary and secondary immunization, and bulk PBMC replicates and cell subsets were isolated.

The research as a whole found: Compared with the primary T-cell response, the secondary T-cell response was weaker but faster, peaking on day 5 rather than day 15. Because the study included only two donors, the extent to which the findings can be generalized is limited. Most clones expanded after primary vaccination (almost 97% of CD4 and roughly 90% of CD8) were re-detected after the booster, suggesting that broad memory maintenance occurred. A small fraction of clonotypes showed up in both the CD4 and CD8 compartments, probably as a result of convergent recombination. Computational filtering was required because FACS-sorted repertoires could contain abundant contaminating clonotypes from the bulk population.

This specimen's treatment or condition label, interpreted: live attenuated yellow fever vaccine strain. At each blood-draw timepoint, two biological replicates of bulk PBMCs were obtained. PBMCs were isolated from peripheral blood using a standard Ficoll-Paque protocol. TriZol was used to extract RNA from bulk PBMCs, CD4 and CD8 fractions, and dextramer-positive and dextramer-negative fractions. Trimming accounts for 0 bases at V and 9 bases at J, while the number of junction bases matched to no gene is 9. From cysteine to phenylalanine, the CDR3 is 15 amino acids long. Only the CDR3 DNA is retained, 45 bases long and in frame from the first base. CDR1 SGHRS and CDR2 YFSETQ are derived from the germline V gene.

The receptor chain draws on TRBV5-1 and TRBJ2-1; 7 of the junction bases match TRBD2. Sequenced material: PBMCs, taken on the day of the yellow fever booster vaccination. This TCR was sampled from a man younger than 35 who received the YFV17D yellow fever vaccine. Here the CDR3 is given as CASSLGSGERGEQFF. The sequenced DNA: TGCGCCAGCAGCTTGGGAAGCGGGGAGCGGGGTGAGCAGTTCTTC.